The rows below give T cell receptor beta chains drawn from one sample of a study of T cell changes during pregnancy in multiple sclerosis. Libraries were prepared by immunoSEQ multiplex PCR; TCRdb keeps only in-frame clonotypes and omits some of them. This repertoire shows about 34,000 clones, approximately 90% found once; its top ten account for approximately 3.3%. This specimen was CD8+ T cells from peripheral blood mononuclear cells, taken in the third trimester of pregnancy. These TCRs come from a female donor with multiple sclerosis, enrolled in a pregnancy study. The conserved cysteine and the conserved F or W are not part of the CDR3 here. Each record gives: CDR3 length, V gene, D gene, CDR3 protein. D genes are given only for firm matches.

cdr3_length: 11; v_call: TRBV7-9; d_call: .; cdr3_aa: ASSPVPDTEAF
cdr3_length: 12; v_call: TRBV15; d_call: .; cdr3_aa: ATSKFRGGTEAF
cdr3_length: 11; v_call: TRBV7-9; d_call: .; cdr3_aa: ASSLERPAEAF
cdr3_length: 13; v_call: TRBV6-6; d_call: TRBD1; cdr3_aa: ASSGTGENNSPLH
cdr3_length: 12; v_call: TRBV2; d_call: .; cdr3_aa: ASSEWGRSYEQY
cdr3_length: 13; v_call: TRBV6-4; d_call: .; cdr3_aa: ASSESGGQYNEQF
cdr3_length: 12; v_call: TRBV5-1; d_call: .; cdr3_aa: ASSLEGVNTEAF
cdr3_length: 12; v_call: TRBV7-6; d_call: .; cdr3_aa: ASSPWGENTEAF
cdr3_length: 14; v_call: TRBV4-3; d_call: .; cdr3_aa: ASSQDLEGAIYGYT
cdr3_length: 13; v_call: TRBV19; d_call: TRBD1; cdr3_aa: ASSMAGGMNTEAF
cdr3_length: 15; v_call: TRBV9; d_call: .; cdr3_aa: ASSPSGESSYNSPLH
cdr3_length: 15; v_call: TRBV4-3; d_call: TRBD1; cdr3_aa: ASRGDRASSGANVLT
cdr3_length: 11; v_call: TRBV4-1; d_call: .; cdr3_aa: ASSQVSRSEQF
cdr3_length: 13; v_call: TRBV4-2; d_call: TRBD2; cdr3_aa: ASSQERGGQETQY
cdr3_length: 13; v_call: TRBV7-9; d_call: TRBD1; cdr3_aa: ASSHPQGAIGELF
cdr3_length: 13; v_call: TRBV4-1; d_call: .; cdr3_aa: ASSQVEGGPYEQY
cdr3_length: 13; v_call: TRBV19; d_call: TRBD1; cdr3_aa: ASSWTGRRNQPQH
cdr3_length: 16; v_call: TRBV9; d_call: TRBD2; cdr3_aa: ASSAPTTLAGDTDTQY
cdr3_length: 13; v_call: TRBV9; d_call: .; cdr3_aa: ASSADRLNTGELF
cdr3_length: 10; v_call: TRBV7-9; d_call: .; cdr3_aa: ASSFGTGEQF
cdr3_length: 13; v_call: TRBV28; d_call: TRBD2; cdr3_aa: ASSLYGTSIYEQY
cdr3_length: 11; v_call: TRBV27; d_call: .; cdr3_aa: ASSLYWNTEAF
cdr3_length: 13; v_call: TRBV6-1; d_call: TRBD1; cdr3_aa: ASSADRGTTDTQY
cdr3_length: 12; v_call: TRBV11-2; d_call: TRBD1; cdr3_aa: ASSYRGRQETQY
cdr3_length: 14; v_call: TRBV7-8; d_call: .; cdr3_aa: ASSLAGREVNQPQH
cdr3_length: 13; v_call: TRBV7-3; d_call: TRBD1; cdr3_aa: ASSLDRESSYEQY
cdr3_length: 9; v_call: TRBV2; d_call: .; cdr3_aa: ASTSSYEQY
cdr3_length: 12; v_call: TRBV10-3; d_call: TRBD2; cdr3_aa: AISDGGDASLQY
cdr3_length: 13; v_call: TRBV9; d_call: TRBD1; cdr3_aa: ASSVVTGDPYEQY
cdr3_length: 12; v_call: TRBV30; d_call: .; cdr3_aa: AWSSTRLPYEQY
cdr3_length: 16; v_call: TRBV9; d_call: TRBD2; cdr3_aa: ASSSTSGGASVSDEQY
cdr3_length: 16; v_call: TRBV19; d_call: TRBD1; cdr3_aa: ASSMPEDREAWNTEAF
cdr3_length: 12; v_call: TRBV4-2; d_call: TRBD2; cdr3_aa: ASSQERGVQEQY
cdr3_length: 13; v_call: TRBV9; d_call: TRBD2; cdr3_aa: ASSPREVNTGELF
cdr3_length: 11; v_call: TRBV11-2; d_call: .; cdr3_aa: ASSAGINEKLF
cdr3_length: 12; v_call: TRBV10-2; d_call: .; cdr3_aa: ASQVPLSGNTIY
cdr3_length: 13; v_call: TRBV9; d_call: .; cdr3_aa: ASSLRGGRNQPQH
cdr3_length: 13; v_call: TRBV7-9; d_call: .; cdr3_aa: ASSPGGDRGRILF
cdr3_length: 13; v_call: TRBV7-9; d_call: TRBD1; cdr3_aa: ASSSTGVGIYEQY
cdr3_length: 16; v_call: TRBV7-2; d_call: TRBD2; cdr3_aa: ASSPDLLAGGAKNIQY